The 21 T cell receptor beta chains presented below share a single source sample, sequenced in a study of T cell repertoires in cytomegalovirus infection. One entry per CDR3 protein results from TCRdb running MiXCR on the reads. The data hold about 310,000 distinct CDR3 sequences, with approximately 8.9% observed a single time. Sequenced: PBMCs. The receptors stem from a human donor in good health (CMV status not recorded). Some clones in this sample may be carry-over from other donors' samples.

This clonotype appeared a few times. This chain connects TRBV7-9 to TRBJ1-4, with 7 nucleotides matching TRBD1. In germline, CDR1 is SEHNR, CDR2 FQNEAQ (reference sequence). V shed 4 bases, J shed 8 bases, and the junction held 7 bases outside the gene matches. This CDR3 spans 14 amino acids. This chain's CDR3 is CASSSGQLGEKLFF. CDR3 DNA: TGTGCCAGCAGCTCGGGACAGCTTGGGGAAAAACTGTTTTTT.

This chain joins TRBV15 and TRBJ2-3, with D maybe TRBD2 (5 bases). Per germline, CDR1 LNHNV and CDR2 YYDKDF (reference sequence). V was shortened by 1 base and J by 0 bases, with 23 bases between the two germline ends. The CDR3 is made up of 20 amino acids. CDR3 bases: TGTGCCACCAGCAGAGGGTGGGGAATGCGGGCTACCAAGAGCACAGATACGCAGTATTTT. Its protein product is CATSRGWGMRATKSTDTQYF. The entire variable domain, with the rest obtained from reference TRBV15 and TRBJ2-3, is as follows: DAMVIQNPRYQVTQFGKPVTLSCSQTLNHNVMYWYQQKSSQAPKLLFHYYDKDFNNEADTPDNFQSRRPNTSFCFLDIRSPGLGDTAMYLCATSRGWGMRATKSTDTQYFGPGTRLTVL.

This clonotype was detected many times. This sequence joins TRBV7-2 and TRBJ2-1; 15 bases match TRBD2. The V gene end was trimmed by 3 bases and the J gene end by 7 bases; junction bases not matched to a gene: 10. In germline, CDR1 is SGHTA, CDR2 FQGNSA. This CDR3 has 18 amino acids. As DNA, the CDR3 is TGTGCCAGCAGCTTTACGGGGACTAGCGGGGGGAGGAGGAATGAGCAGTTCTTC. It encodes CASSFTGTSGGRRNEQFF.

This clonotype was recorded a few times. CDR3: CASSVQTDRSAEAFF. CDR3 coding DNA: TGTGCCAGCAGCGTACAAACGGACAGGTCGGCTGAAGCTTTCTTT. The genes are TRBV9 and TRBJ1-1, with 7 bases fitting TRBD1. Germline CDR1 and CDR2: SGDLS and YYNGEE. The V segment lost 1 base and the J segment 6 bases; nucleotides outside the gene matches: 9. The CDR3 has 15 residues.

The sample holds a few counts of this clonotype. The gene calls are TRBV2 and TRBJ2-7; 7 bases fit TRBD2. The CDR3 consists of 16 residues. After removal of 3 bases from V and 2 bases from J, the junction contained 10 bases not matched to a gene. The germline gives CDR1 SNHLY, CDR2 FYNNEI. Written as DNA, the CDR3 is TGTGCCAGCAGTGATTTCTCGACTAGCCGGGCCTACGAGCAGTACGTC. Protein product: CASSDFSTSRAYEQYV.

This chain joins TRBV20-1 and TRBJ2-3; tentative D call: TRBD1 (5 bases). The V and J ends lost 5 bases and 2 bases respectively, with 17 bases between them. CDR1 is DFQATT, CDR2 SNEGSKA, per germline (reference sequence). The CDR3 extends over 15 amino acids. CDR3 in amino acids: CSAPPGADPTDTQYF. The CDR3 DNA sequence: TGCAGTGCTCCCCCTGGGGCGGACCCCACAGATACGCAGTATTTT.

This clonotype was recorded a few times. The rearrangement uses TRBV12-3 or TRBV12-4 and TRBJ1-5, with D possibly being TRBD1 (6 bases). The CDR3 runs 15 residues. Trimming took 5 bases from V and 3 from J, leaving 14 bases between them. In DNA form, the CDR3 reads TGTGCCAGCAGTCCCCGCCGGGACAACAATCAGCCCCAGCATTTT. Translation gives CASSPRRDNNQPQHF.

This clonotype has only a few counts. The rearrangement links TRBV6-4 to TRBJ1-3, with D unresolved. Germline lookup yields CDR1 MRHNA and CDR2 SNTAGT. This CDR3 region has 13 residues. The V gene lost 4 bases and the J gene lost 7 bases, with 11 bases spanning the gap. Here the CDR3 DNA reads TGTGCCAGCAGTGGAGAGTCGGGGAACACCATATATTTT. Protein sequence: CASSGESGNTIYF.

The chain is built from TRBV6-2 or TRBV6-3 and TRBJ2-1, with TRBD1 matching 7 bases. This CDR3 region has 18 residues. Losses at the gene ends were 6 bases for V and 8 bases for J; bases not matched to a gene: 22. Germline lookup yields CDR1 MNHEY and CDR2 SVGEGT. DNA of the CDR3: TGTGCCAGCAGCCGAGGGACAGACCCCTTCCTTAGGTTCGATGAGCAGTTCTTC. It encodes CASSRGTDPFLRFDEQFF.

This clonotype was detected many times. This chain connects TRBV6-4 to TRBJ1-1; D gene unclear. The length of the CDR3 is 13 residues. Germline values: CDR1 MRHNA, CDR2 SNTAGT. The V end lost 2 bases, the J end lost 6 bases, and 10 bases lay between the germline ends. The CDR3 region is CASSDGPYSEAFF. The CDR3 bases are TGTGCCAGCAGTGACGGCCCATACTCTGAAGCTTTCTTT.

This clonotype has ten or more counts. The chain carries TRBV25-1 and TRBJ2-7; TRBD1 is a possible D gene (5 bases). The germline V gene encodes CDR1 MGHDK and CDR2 SYGVNS. Trimming pared 1 base from V and 3 bases from J, leaving 19 bases between. The CDR3 runs 17 residues. The CDR3 spells CASSESHQGSRSYEQYF. The CDR3 DNA reads as TGTGCCAGCAGTGAATCCCATCAGGGCAGTCGAAGCTACGAGCAGTACTTC.

With respect to this clonotype: One junction end disagrees with the germline gene, perhaps due to a read error. This chain uses TRBV4-1 with TRBJ2-7; a possible D gene is TRBD2 (6 bases). The germline CDR1 and CDR2 sequences are MGHRA and YSYEKL. The CDR3 runs 13 residues. The CDR3 DNA sequence: TGCGCCATCAGCCAAGTGACTAGCTACGAGCAGTACTTC. It is translated as CAISQVTSYEQYF.

This clonotype was seen at least ten times. V and J are TRBV7-2 and TRBJ2-6, with 8 nucleotides matching TRBD1. In germline, CDR1 is SGHTA, CDR2 FQGNSA. The CDR3 covers 17 residues. Trimming at V came to 6 bases and at J to 0 bases, leaving 7 bases not matched to a gene. In DNA form, the CDR3 reads TGTGCCAGCAGATTTCCGGGACAGGTCTCTGGGGCCAACGTCCTGACTTTC. It yields the protein CASRFPGQVSGANVLTF. Filled out from reference TRBV7-2 and TRBJ2-6, the complete variable domain reads GAGVSQSPSNKVTEKGKDVELRCDPISGHTALYWYRQSLGQGLEFLIYFQGNSAPDKSGLPSDRFSAERTGGSVSTLTIQRTQQEDSAVYLCASRFPGQVSGANVLTFGAGSRLTVL.

V usage is TRBV6-6 and J usage is TRBJ2-7; the D gene is possibly TRBD2 (6 bases). This CDR3 has 16 residues. Deletions cut 0 bases from V and 3 bases from J, with 15 bases between. The germline CDR1 and CDR2 sequences are MNHNY and SVGAGI (reference sequence). CDR3: CASSYSTRLDFYEQYF. CDR3 nucleotides: TGTGCCAGCAGTTACTCGACCCGACTAGACTTCTACGAGCAGTACTTC.

This clonotype was seen ten or more times. The rearrangement uses TRBV7-9 and TRBJ1-2; TRBD1 is a possible D gene (6 bases). Germline loops: CDR1 SEHNR, CDR2 FQNEAQ (reference sequence). The CDR3 runs to 12 residues. V was trimmed by 7 bases and J by 3 bases, leaving 9 bases between them. CDR3 nucleotide sequence: TGTGCCAGCACCAGACAGGACTATGGCTACACCTTC. It translates to CASTRQDYGYTF.

This clonotype was picked up a small number of times. The rearrangement links TRBV7-9 to TRBJ1-1; 10 nucleotides match TRBD1. CDR3 length equals 16 residues. Germline lookup yields CDR1 SEHNR and CDR2 FQNEAQ (reference sequence). Trimming cost V 5 bases and J 6 bases; bases outside gene matches: 12. The CDR3 protein is CASSPRGQGLNAEAFF. The CDR3 DNA is TGTGCCAGCAGCCCCCGGGGACAGGGGTTAAACGCTGAAGCTTTCTTT.

The sample holds many counts of this clonotype. J is TRBJ1-2 and V is TRBV20-1; D not certain. Germline V gene lookup returns CDR1 DFQATT and CDR2 SNEGSKA (reference sequence). Trimming pared 3 bases from V and 5 bases from J, leaving 22 bases between. The CDR3 is 16 amino acids. CDR3 loop: CSASKDRSDRVYGYTF. CDR3 nucleotide sequence: TGCAGTGCTAGTAAGGACCGATCCGATCGGGTTTATGGCTACACCTTC.

This clonotype was detected ten times or more. The genes are TRBV7-8 and TRBJ2-1; D is tentatively TRBD1 or TRBD2 (5 bases each). Germline CDR1 is SGHVS and CDR2 is FQNEAQ. Trimming left V 1 base short and J 2 bases short, with 9 bases between. This CDR3 contains 15 residues. Here the CDR3 reads CASSLGGSAYNEQFF. DNA of the CDR3: TGTGCCAGCAGCTTAGGGGGGTCGGCCTACAATGAGCAGTTCTTC. Drawing the rest from reference TRBV7-8 and TRBJ2-1, the complete variable domain is GAGVSQSPRYKVAKRGQDVALRCDPISGHVSLFWYQQALGQGPEFLTYFQNEAQLDKSGLPSDRFFAERPEGSVSTLKIQRTQQEDSAVYLCASSLGGSAYNEQFFGPGTRLTVL.

This clonotype appeared a few times. The chain has TRBV2 and TRBJ2-1; D is undetermined. Per germline, CDR1 SNHLY and CDR2 FYNNEI. Deletions cut 5 bases from V and 4 bases from J, with 12 bases between. The CDR3 contains 14 residues. This CDR3 reads CASSSDGLYNEQFF. The DNA of the CDR3 is TGTGCCAGCAGTTCGGACGGTTTATACAATGAGCAGTTCTTC.

This clonotype has a count of ten or more. This rearrangement joins TRBV28 to TRBJ1-5, with a possible D match to TRBD1 (6 bases). Germline V gene lookup returns CDR1 MDHEN and CDR2 SYDVKM. Trimming took 6 bases from V and 1 from J, leaving 16 bases between them. The CDR3 runs 16 residues. CDR3 protein: CASSRSVRGSNQPQHF. Written as DNA, the CDR3 is TGTGCCAGCAGCCGCTCCGTCAGGGGAAGCAATCAGCCCCAGCATTTT. The full variable domain, rest sourced from reference TRBV28 and TRBJ1-5, is DVKVTQSSRYLVKRTGEKVFLECVQDMDHENMFWYRQDPGLGLRLIYFSYDVKMKEKGDIPEGYSVSREKKERFSLILESASTNQTSMYLCASSRSVRGSNQPQHFGDGTRLSIL.

This clonotype has only a few counts. This chain joins TRBV6-2 or TRBV6-3 and TRBJ1-6; D uncertain. The CDR3 has 14 residues. Trimming took off 4 bases at V and 7 bases at J, with 11 bases between the two ends. Germline V CDR1 and CDR2: MNHEY, SVGEGT. The DNA of the CDR3 is TGTGCCAGCAGTTTGTTGGGGAAGAATTCACCCCTCCACTTT. Translation: CASSLLGKNSPLHF.